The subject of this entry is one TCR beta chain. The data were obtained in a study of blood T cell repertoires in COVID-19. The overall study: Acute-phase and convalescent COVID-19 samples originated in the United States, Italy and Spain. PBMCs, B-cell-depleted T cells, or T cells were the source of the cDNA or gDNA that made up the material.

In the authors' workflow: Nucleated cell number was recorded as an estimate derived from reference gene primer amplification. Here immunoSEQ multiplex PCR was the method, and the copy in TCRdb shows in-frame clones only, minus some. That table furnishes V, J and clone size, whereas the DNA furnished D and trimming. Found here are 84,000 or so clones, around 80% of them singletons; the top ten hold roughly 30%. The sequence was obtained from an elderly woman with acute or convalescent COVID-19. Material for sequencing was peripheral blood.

CDR3 sequence (DNA): TGTGCCAGCTCACTGGGACTAAACAATGAGCAGTTCTTC. Its protein is CASSLGLNNEQFF. This rearrangement joins TRBV18 to TRBJ2-1, with 7 bases lining up with TRBD2. Germline V gene lookup returns CDR1 KGHSH and CDR2 LQKENI. This CDR3 has 13 residues. V gave up 4 bases and J gave up 5 bases; unmatched junction bases: 2. Full variable domain (rest looked up from reference TRBV18 and TRBJ2-1): NAGVMQNPRHLVRRRGQEARLRCSPMKGHSHVYWYRQLPEEGLKFMVYLQKENIIDESGMPKERFSAEFPKEGPSILRIQQVVRGDSAAYFCASSLGLNNEQFFGPGTRLTVL.